This T cell receptor (beta chain) is from a study of shared clonotypes between healthy human individuals. J lost 8 bases, V lost 1 base, and 2 bases had no gene match. CDR1 is SGDLS and CDR2 is YYNGEE in the germline V gene. The CDR3 totals 14 residues. Produced via immunoSEQ multiplex PCR; TCRdb's table is partial and in-frame only. The table has under 600,000 clones, almost 97% seen once. The chain combines TRBV9 with TRBJ2-1, with 11 bases fitting TRBD2. The sample taken for sequencing was naive CD4+ T cells sorted from blood. Subset noted: CD45RA+ positively selected. This receptor was identified in a woman aged 30 to 39 in good health. As DNA, the CDR3 is TGTGCCAGCAGCGTAACTAGCGGGAGTCATGAGCAGTTCTTC. Encoded protein: CASSVTSGSHEQFF.